This paragraph covers one TCR beta chain sequence. The CDR3 runs 16 residues. Trimming removed 6 bases from V and 1 base from J; junction bases left unmatched: 7. Germline loops: CDR1 SGHTA, CDR2 FQGNSA. The sample is drawn from a study of blood T cell repertoires in COVID-19. The overall study: The United States, Italy and Spain provided the acute and convalescent COVID-19 samples. In each case, the material was cDNA or gDNA derived from T cells, B-cell-depleted T cells, or PBMCs.

As processed by the authors: Estimation of nucleated cell counts relied on the amplification of reference gene primers. Clones were sequenced by immunoSEQ multiplex PCR, and TCRdb holds only the in-frame ones, with some missing. The DNA gave D and trimming, while V, J and clone size come from that table. The table includes tens of thousands of clones, roughly 90% detected once. The receptor's source is a man older than 75 with acute or convalescent COVID-19. The chain recombines TRBV7-2 with TRBJ2-3, with 10 bases lining up with TRBD2. Sequenced input: peripheral blood. The CDR3 region is CASSSFTSGGTDTQYF. The CDR3 DNA reads as TGTGCCAGCAGTTCCTTCACTAGCGGGGGCACAGATACGCAGTATTTT.